This T cell receptor (beta chain) was recorded in a study of cytomegalovirus exposure and HLA in healthy donors. Study conclusions and caveats: Being productive about 90% or about 30% of the time was typical of most TCR beta V segments in an earlier analysis. Researchers catalogued approximately 160 TCR beta chains as cytomegalovirus-associated. Presence/absence analysis assumed near-uniform sequencing depth across donors.

PCR was performed using 60 Vbeta and 13 Jbeta primers. TCRdb's copy holds only in-frame clones and misses some; the assay was immunoSEQ multiplex PCR. The data hold 140,000 or so clones, with 76% observed a single time. CDR3 length: 16 amino acids. Losses at the gene ends were 0 bases for V and 3 bases for J; bases not matched to a gene: 5. Germline CDR1 and CDR2: LGHNA and YNFKEQ. With regard to this clone: Antigen: not known.

The material sequenced was PBMCs. The receptor comes from a man aged 40-50 years in good health and CMV-seronegative. This chain joins TRBV4-2 and TRBJ2-3; the match to TRBD2 covers 8 bases. CDR3 in DNA: TGTGCCAGCAGCCAAGAGGCAGCGGGAGATACAGATACGCAGTATTTT. This translates into CASSQEAAGDTDTQYF.